The 26 T cell receptor beta chains below all came from one sample that was sequenced in a study of blood T cell repertoires in COVID-19. Sequenced by immunoSEQ multiplex PCR; TCRdb stores in-frame clones only, minus some. Of approximately 50,000 clones in the sample, 90% are singletons; the top ten hold more than 3%. Material: peripheral blood. The receptors were gathered from a human donor in a cohort sampled during active COVID-19.

In its sample, this clone was seen a few times. This chain connects TRBV6-5 to TRBJ1-5; TRBD1 is a possible D gene (5 bases). This CDR3 has 15 amino acids. Germline V gene sequence: CDR1 MNHEY, CDR2 SVGAGI. Trimming took 0 bases from V and 2 from J, leaving 8 bases between them. The CDR3 sequence is CASSYSGAGNQPQHF. The CDR3 DNA reads TGTGCCAGCAGTTACTCAGGGGCAGGCAATCAGCCCCAGCATTTT.

The rearrangement links TRBV28 to TRBJ2-1, with 8 bases identical to TRBD2. Losses at the gene ends were 2 bases for V and 6 bases for J; bases not matched to a gene: 12. CDR1 is MDHEN and CDR2 is SYDVKM in the germline V gene. The CDR3 spans 17 residues. The CDR3 DNA reads as TGTGCCAGCAGTTTAATAACCGGGGGGCGGGAGGCCAATGAGCAGTTCTTC. Its translation is CASSLITGGREANEQFF.

J is TRBJ2-1 and V is TRBV6-4; D might be TRBD2 (6 bases). Germline V gives CDR1 MRHNA, CDR2 SNTAGT. The CDR3 is made up of 15 amino acids. V gave up 8 bases and J gave up 0 bases, with 14 bases separating them. CDR3 bases: TGTGCCAGCTCGCCCCGGGGGAGCTCCTACAATGAGCAGTTCTTC. This translates into CASSPRGSSYNEQFF.

The chain has TRBV30 and TRBJ2-7; D remains unclear. CDR1 is GTSNPN, CDR2 SVGIG, per germline (reference sequence). There are 12 residues in the CDR3. V lost 2 bases and J lost 6, with 11 bases in between. DNA of the CDR3: TGTGCCTGGAGTACCCCCCTCGGCGAGCAGTACTTC. Translated, it gives CAWSTPLGEQYF. Drawing the rest from reference TRBV30 and TRBJ2-7, the complete variable domain is SQTIHQWPATLVQPVGSPLSLECTVEGTSNPNLYWYRQAAGRGLQLLFYSVGIGQISSEVPQNLSASRPQDRQFILSSKKLLLSDSGFYLCAWSTPLGEQYFGPGTRLTVT.

The V call is TRBV5-5, the J call TRBJ1-4, with 7 bases identical to TRBD1. V was pared by 2 bases and J by 8 bases, with 3 bases of the junction left unmatched. The CDR3 has 13 residues. Germline V CDR1 and CDR2: SGHKS, YYEKEE (reference sequence). CDR3 coding DNA: TGTGCCAGCAGCTTCGGACAGGCGGAAAAACTGTTTTTT. It yields the protein CASSFGQAEKLFF.

This chain connects TRBV5-1 to TRBJ2-5; D may be TRBD1 (6 bases). The CDR3 has 13 residues. From germline, CDR1 is SGHRS and CDR2 YFSETQ. V gave up 2 bases and J gave up 4 bases, with 9 bases separating them. CDR3 region: CASSFGQLETQYF. DNA for the CDR3: TGCGCCAGCAGCTTTGGACAGTTAGAGACCCAGTACTTC. The variable domain in full, completed from reference TRBV5-1 and TRBJ2-5, reads KAGVTQTPRYLIKTRGQQVTLSCSPISGHRSVSWYQQTPGQGLQFLFEYFSETQRNKGNFPGRFSGRQFSNSRSEMNVSTLELGDSALYLCASSFGQLETQYFGPGTRLLVL.

The chain has TRBV7-9 and TRBJ1-2, with a tentative D call TRBD1 (6 bases). Germline values: CDR1 SEHNR, CDR2 FQNEAQ (reference sequence). The CDR3 has 11 residues. Trimming left V 5 bases short and J 12 bases short, with 13 bases between. The chain's CDR3 is CASSGQTGNTF. In DNA, the CDR3 is TGTGCCAGCAGCGGACAAACAGGGAACACCTTC.

The CDR3: CASSLTTGGGRSEQFF. In nucleotides, the CDR3 is TGTGCCAGCTCACTAACGACAGGGGGCGGGAGGAGTGAGCAGTTCTTC. This chain connects TRBV18 to TRBJ2-1; 10 nucleotides line up with TRBD1. V lost 4 bases to trimming and J lost 9 bases; unmatched junction nucleotides: 12. The CDR3 runs to 16 residues. Per germline, CDR1 KGHSH and CDR2 LQKENI.

This chain connects TRBV11-3 to TRBJ2-1; TRBD2 might be the D (5 bases). The germline V gene has CDR1 SGHNT and CDR2 YENEEA. Trimming removed 1 base at V and 7 bases at J, with 11 bases between. The CDR3 runs 14 residues. The CDR3 region has the DNA TGTGCCAGCAGCTTAGGGGGAGAAAGGAATGAGCAGTTCTTC. Residues: CASSLGGERNEQFF.

The V call is TRBV19, the J call TRBJ1-5, with 7 bases that match TRBD1. Unmatched junction bases numbered 6, after V lost 7 bases and J lost 3 bases. CDR1 LNHDA and CDR2 SQIVND come from the germline V gene (reference sequence). The CDR3 runs 14 residues. The CDR3, as DNA: TGTGCCAGTAACCCGACAGGGAACAATCAGCCCCAGCATTTT. Translation gives CASNPTGNNQPQHF.

The chain has TRBV7-2 and TRBJ1-5; no reliable D call. Germline V lookup: CDR1 SGHTA, CDR2 FQGNSA. Trimming cost V 5 bases and J 0 bases, with 5 bases left between them. CDR3 size: 13 residues. The CDR3 DNA sequence: TGTGCCAGCAGCCCCTATAGCAATCAGCCCCAGCATTTT. Translating it yields CASSPYSNQPQHF.

This sequence joins TRBV19 and TRBJ1-2; D is unclear. The ends were cut back, 3 bases at V and 8 bases at J, with 22 bases in the middle. Per germline, CDR1 LNHDA and CDR2 SQIVND (reference sequence). This CDR3 region has 16 residues. The CDR3, as DNA: TGTGCCAGTAGTATTTCGTCGATAGGGAGCCTCTCCGGCTACACCTTC. It codes for CASSISSIGSLSGYTF.

As concerns this clone: This sample includes further DNA sequences coding for the same CDR3. CDR3 DNA sequence: TGTGCCAGCTCCCCCGGGGGCACTGAAGCTTTCTTT. It encodes CASSPGGTEAFF. This chain links TRBV7-9 with TRBJ1-1; D may be TRBD1 (5 bases). The CDR3 is made up of 12 amino acids. Germline CDR1 is SEHNR and CDR2 is FQNEAQ (reference sequence). Between the trimmed V and J ends, which lost 8 bases and 4 bases, there was a span of 11 bases.

The V gene is TRBV5-8, the J gene TRBJ1-1; TRBD1 matches 10 bases. The length of the CDR3 is 15 residues. Germline V gene sequence: CDR1 SGHTS, CDR2 YDEGEE. V shed 4 bases and J 5 bases; nucleotides not matched to a gene: 8. Here the CDR3 reads CASSMDRGSGTEAFF. The CDR3 DNA sequence: TGTGCCAGCAGCATGGACAGGGGGTCCGGAACTGAAGCTTTCTTT.

The CDR3 DNA reads TGTGCCAGCTCACCATCCGAACAGCCAAGTTCCCAGCATTTT. It translates to CASSPSEQPSSQHF. The rearrangement uses TRBV18 and TRBJ1-5; D remains ambiguous. The CDR3 sequence is 14 residues long. Trimming took 2 bases from V and 11 from J, leaving 16 bases between them. Per germline, CDR1 KGHSH and CDR2 LQKENI.

The sample holds one count of this clone. CDR3 sequence reads: CASSRRGPTEAFF. The CDR3 coding sequence is TGTGCCAGCAGCAGGAGGGGTCCCACTGAAGCTTTCTTT. This chain uses TRBV11-3 with TRBJ1-1, with D perhaps TRBD1 (5 bases). Germline assignment: CDR1 SGHNT and CDR2 YENEEA. The CDR3 contains 13 residues. Between the trimmed V and J ends, which lost 5 bases and 4 bases, there was a span of 11 bases.

The genes are TRBV19 and TRBJ1-1; no clear D. CDR3 length equals 15 residues. Germline CDR1 is LNHDA and CDR2 is SQIVND (reference sequence). Between the trimmed V and J ends, which lost 6 bases and 8 bases, there was a span of 22 bases. The CDR3 sequence is CASSTLRTDPGEAFF. The CDR3 DNA reads TGTGCCAGTAGCACCCTCAGGACGGACCCGGGAGAAGCTTTCTTT.

This sequence joins TRBV13 and TRBJ2-1, with D tentatively TRBD2 (6 bases). This CDR3 is 16 amino acids long. The V end lost 3 bases, the J end lost 4 bases, and 16 bases lay between the germline ends. Germline lookup yields CDR1 PRHDT and CDR2 FYEKMQ (reference sequence). CDR3 bases: TGTGCCAGCAGCTTTATAACGGGGGAAGGGTACAATGAGCAGTTCTTC. As protein: CASSFITGEGYNEQFF.

This clone appeared a few times. The chain couples TRBV6-6 to TRBJ1-5; TRBD1 is a possible D gene (6 bases). CDR3 length equals 14 residues. Trimming stripped 1 base from V and 8 bases from J, with 12 bases between. CDR1 MNHNY and CDR2 SVGAGI come from the germline V gene (reference sequence). The CDR3, as DNA: TGTGCCAGCAGTTACTTAAACAGGGTGGAGCCCCAGCATTTT. Translation: CASSYLNRVEPQHF.

The rearrangement joins TRBV7-9 to TRBJ2-7, with TRBD1 identical over 9 bases. The CDR3 is 17 amino acids. CDR1 is SEHNR and CDR2 is FQNEAQ in the germline V gene (reference sequence). V shed 5 bases, J shed 0 bases, and the junction held 11 bases outside the gene matches. CDR3 coding DNA: TGTGCCAGCAGCCCCCTCCACGGGACAGGGTACTCCTACGAGCAGTACTTC. This codes for CASSPLHGTGYSYEQYF.

This chain joins TRBV29-1 and TRBJ1-1; 9 bases match TRBD1. Germline assignment: CDR1 SQVTM and CDR2 ANQGSEA. The length of the CDR3 is 14 residues. The V gene end was trimmed by 6 bases and the J gene end by 1 base; junction bases not matched to a gene: 6. The DNA for the CDR3 is TGCAGCGTAGCACAGGGGGCACGGAACACTGAAGCTTTCTTT. Its translation is CSVAQGARNTEAFF.

J is TRBJ1-1 and V is TRBV5-1; tentative D call: TRBD1 (6 bases). Germline lookup yields CDR1 SGHRS and CDR2 YFSETQ. V lost 7 bases to trimming and J lost 1 base, with 17 bases between them. There are 15 residues in the CDR3. Written as DNA, the CDR3 is TGCGCCAGCCGTGAAACGGGACACCGGAACACTGAAGCTTTCTTT. It codes for CASRETGHRNTEAFF.

The V and J genes are TRBV5-4 and TRBJ2-5, with a weak D call TRBD1 (5 bases). V was clipped by 4 bases and J by 3 bases, with 10 bases between them. Germline V gene lookup returns CDR1 SGHNT and CDR2 YYREEE (reference sequence). The CDR3 has 13 amino acids. The CDR3 sequence is CASSPQQEETQYF. The CDR3 coding sequence is TGTGCCAGCAGCCCGCAACAGGAAGAGACCCAGTACTTC.

The chain uses TRBV7-9 and TRBJ1-1, with TRBD1 matching over 7 bases. The V gene's germline CDR1 is SEHNR and CDR2 FQNEAQ (reference sequence). The CDR3 contains 15 residues. Trimming cost V 4 bases and J 6 bases; bases outside gene matches: 11. CDR3 protein: CASSSPTGILPEAFF. DNA of the CDR3: TGTGCCAGCAGCTCGCCGACAGGGATACTGCCTGAAGCTTTCTTT.

The genes are TRBV5-5 and TRBJ2-7; 7 nucleotides line up with TRBD1. Germline V gene data show CDR1 as SGHKS and CDR2 as YYEKEE (reference sequence). The V gene end was trimmed by 1 base and the J gene end by 7 bases; junction bases not matched to a gene: 11. The CDR3 is 15 residues long. The CDR3 sequence is CASSLLLKGAREQYV. Written as DNA, the CDR3 is TGTGCCAGCAGCTTGTTATTAAAGGGGGCACGAGAGCAGTACGTC.

This chain joins TRBV9 and TRBJ2-3, with TRBD2 matching over 10 bases. There are 14 residues in the CDR3. With 4 bases clipped from V and 6 bases from J, the junction kept 5 bases outside the gene matches. Germline CDR1 SGDLS, CDR2 YYNGEE. In DNA form, the CDR3 reads TGTGCCAGCAGCCCGAGCGGGAGGGCTGATACGCAGTATTTT. Translation gives CASSPSGRADTQYF.